This T cell receptor beta chain was identified during a study of beta chain features in type 1 diabetes. Study-level background: All samples together contributed almost 110,000,000 sorted cells for examination.

The study reverse transcribed the entire isolated RNA, so it sequenced expressed TCRB transcripts. TCRdb's table, derived via immunoSEQ multiplex PCR, lists solely in-frame clones and lacks some. Of about 150,000 clones detected, approximately 52% appear once; the ten largest clones hold under 0.5%. Germline values: CDR1 SEHNR, CDR2 FQNEAQ (reference sequence). Trimming stripped 6 bases from V and 4 bases from J, with 10 bases between. This CDR3 has 13 amino acids. Findings and limits, study-wide: A cDNA-based sequencing approach could over-represent cells with high TCR expression. Moderate but significant shortening of TCRB CDR3s was recorded in all four CD4+ subsets from Type 1 diabetes patients. Among patients, naive, central memory and Treg TCRB repertoires appeared more similar than among healthy donors.

As concerns this clone: The antigen is not known.

The sequence derives from a man between 18 and 35 years old in good health. The sequenced sample consisted of Tregs from blood. The chain uses TRBV7-9 and TRBJ1-5; D ambiguous. CDR3 DNA: TGTGCCAGCAGTCCTAACCCAAATCAGCCCCAGCATTTT. Protein: CASSPNPNQPQHF.